The next 15 T cell receptor beta chains were all read from a single sample in a study of shared clonotypes between healthy human individuals. Naive CD8 cells lacked CD45RO and underwent positive selection for CCR7, leaving out terminally differentiated effector memory CD45RA+ cells. Using immunoSEQ multiplex PCR, the repertoire was profiled, and TCRdb retains in-frame clones only, with some absent. The sample has hundreds of thousands of clones; approximately 95% are singletons. The sequenced sample consisted of naive CD8+ T cells sorted from blood. All receptors come from a young woman in good health.

This chain connects TRBV29-1 to TRBJ2-7; 14 bases match TRBD2. Germline loops: CDR1 SQVTM, CDR2 ANQGSEA. V shed 6 bases, J shed 3 bases, and the junction held 4 bases outside the gene matches. This CDR3 has 14 amino acids. CDR3 DNA: TGCAGCGTCTGGGGACTAGCGGGGGTCTACGAGCAGTACTTC. This translates into CSVWGLAGVYEQYF.

The genes are TRBV4-1 and TRBJ2-5; D not resolved. Gene TRBJ2-7 matches the end of the DNA better, so the J call may be wrong. The CDR3 sequence is 13 residues long. CDR1 and CDR2 (germline): MGHRA, YSYEKL. DNA for the CDR3: TGCGCCAGCAGCCAAGGGCTAGATGGCGAGCAGTACTTC. Protein: CASSQGLDGEQYF.

This chain links TRBV5-4 with TRBJ2-2; D is perhaps TRBD2 (6 bases). The CDR3 runs 15 residues. The V end was cut by 1 base, the J end by 1 base, with 8 bases between. Germline V gene sequence: CDR1 SGHNT, CDR2 YYREEE (reference sequence). CDR3 residues: CASSLISGNTGELFF. CDR3 in DNA: TGTGCCAGCAGCTTGATTAGCGGGAACACCGGGGAGCTGTTTTTT.

The chain joins TRBV11-3 to TRBJ2-1; 7 bases fit TRBD1. Germline CDR1 and CDR2: SGHNT and YENEEA. The CDR3 extends over 12 amino acids. V trimming: 6 bases; J trimming: 10 bases; junction bases outside the gene matches: 6. The CDR3 sequence is CASRHRGREQFF. CDR3 nucleotides: TGTGCCAGCAGACACAGGGGACGGGAGCAGTTCTTC.

This clone was observed a single time. This chain joins TRBV28 and TRBJ2-7; 7 bases line up with TRBD1. The germline V gene has CDR1 MDHEN and CDR2 SYDVKM. Germline trimming cut 3 bases from V and 3 bases from J; bases unmatched to any gene: 11. The CDR3 is 16 residues long. CDR3 bases: TGTGCCAGCAGTTTGGCCACAGGGGATCTCAACTACGAGCAGTACTTC. Protein: CASSLATGDLNYEQYF.

CDR3 sequence reads: CASSPSLGEITDTQYF. Written as DNA, the CDR3 is TGTGCCAGCAGTCCCTCCCTTGGGGAAATCACAGATACGCAGTATTTT. V usage is TRBV27 and J usage is TRBJ2-3; D is unclear. Germline CDR1 MNHEY, CDR2 SMNVEV (reference sequence). Deletions cut 5 bases from V and 2 bases from J, with 17 bases between. The CDR3 loop spans 16 amino acids.

The chain joins TRBV27 to TRBJ1-3; the match to TRBD1 covers 10 bases. The CDR3 is made up of 16 amino acids. The germline CDR1 and CDR2 sequences are MNHEY and SMNVEV (reference sequence). V gave up 6 bases and J gave up 2 bases; unmatched junction bases: 7. The CDR3 spells CASSQGQGYAGNTIYF. DNA of the CDR3: TGTGCCAGCAGCCAGGGACAGGGGTACGCTGGAAACACCATATATTTT.

This chain connects TRBV28 to TRBJ1-5; 7 bases are a match to TRBD1. CDR1 is MDHEN and CDR2 is SYDVKM in the germline V gene. The CDR3 is 14 amino acids. The V gene end was trimmed by 2 bases and the J gene end by 8 bases; junction bases not matched to a gene: 6. The DNA for the CDR3 is TGTGCCAGCAGTTTAGGGACAGTAAAGAAGCCCCAGCATTTT. Its protein product is CASSLGTVKKPQHF.

The CDR3: CASSWDRGVYGYTF. In DNA, the CDR3 is TGTGCCAGCAGTTGGGATAGGGGCGTCTATGGCTACACCTTC. This rearrangement joins TRBV27 to TRBJ1-2, with D possibly TRBD1 on 5 matching bases. The CDR3 contains 14 residues. The V gene's germline CDR1 is MNHEY and CDR2 SMNVEV (reference sequence). V was pared by 4 bases and J by 4 bases, with 13 bases between.

This chain links TRBV29-1 with TRBJ2-5; TRBD2 might be the D (5 bases). From germline, CDR1 is SQVTM and CDR2 ANQGSEA. V was trimmed by 4 bases and J by 2 bases, leaving 14 bases between them. The CDR3 covers 14 residues. The CDR3 DNA follows: TGCAGCGTTGTACGAGTAGCGAGTCAAGAGACCCAGTACTTC. This gives the protein CSVVRVASQETQYF.

This chain links TRBV11-3 with TRBJ2-2; 11 bases map to TRBD2. V gave up 6 bases and J gave up 1 base; unmatched junction bases: 7. CDR3 length equals 17 residues. CDR1 SGHNT and CDR2 YENEEA come from the germline V gene. CDR3 in amino acids: CASSSLAGEVNTGELFF. DNA of the CDR3: TGTGCCAGCAGTTCACTAGCGGGGGAGGTGAACACCGGGGAGCTGTTTTTT.

The V call is TRBV9, the J call TRBJ2-5, with 10 bases matching TRBD1. Looked up from germline, CDR1 is SGDLS and CDR2 is YYNGEE. The CDR3 extends over 16 amino acids. J was trimmed by 6 bases and V by 4 bases; bases with no gene match: 12. The CDR3, as DNA: TGTGCCAGCAGCCCAGCCGGGACAGGGGCTCGCAAGACCCAGTACTTC. Translating it yields CASSPAGTGARKTQYF. The entire variable domain, with the rest obtained from reference TRBV9 and TRBJ2-5, is as follows: DSGVTQTPKHLITATGQRVTLRCSPRSGDLSVYWYQQSLDQGLQFLIQYYNGEERAKGNILERFSAQQFPDLHSELNLSSLELGDSALYFCASSPAGTGARKTQYFGPGTRLLVL.

Points on this clone: At the DNA level, this CDR3 is encoded by other sequences in the same sample as well. V usage is TRBV27 and J usage is TRBJ2-7; D unclear. The germline gives CDR1 MNHEY, CDR2 SMNVEV (reference sequence). Deletions cut 8 bases from V and 2 bases from J, with 16 bases between. The CDR3 runs to 14 residues. The CDR3 DNA sequence: TGTGCCAGCGCGACGGGTCTTTCTCCCTACGAGCAGTACTTC. This gives the protein CASATGLSPYEQYF.

V usage is TRBV7-9 and J usage is TRBJ2-1, with 7 positions matching TRBD2. The CDR3 has 15 amino acids. V was pared by 3 bases and J by 0 bases, with 2 bases of the junction left unmatched. The germline V gene has CDR1 SEHNR and CDR2 FQNEAQ (reference sequence). CDR3 nucleotides: TGTGCCAGCAGCTTCAGGGAGGGCTCCTACAATGAGCAGTTCTTC. Protein product: CASSFREGSYNEQFF.

The chain has TRBV2 and TRBJ2-3; the match to TRBD2 covers 10 bases. Trimming at V came to 4 bases and at J to 1 base, leaving 2 bases not matched to a gene. Germline CDR1 reads SNHLY; CDR2 reads FYNNEI. This CDR3 has 15 residues. Written as DNA, the CDR3 is TGTGCCAGCAGTGTTGGGACTAGCGGCACAGATACGCAGTATTTT. Its translation is CASSVGTSGTDTQYF.